Each of the 30 T cell receptor beta chains below was sequenced from the same sample in a study of T cells in Graves' hyperthyroidism and ophthalmopathy. The investigators amplified TCR beta CDR3 regions from RNA transcripts. The HTBI primer set served for first-round RT-PCR of the TCR CDR3. Using its own MiXCR run on the multiplex PCR reads, TCRdb lists one record per CDR3 protein. The sample lists about 640,000 distinct CDR3 sequences; more than 12% were seen once. Sequenced sample: blood. Receptors originate from a woman aged 45-60 years with Graves' ophthalmopathy.

V and J are TRBV7-9 and TRBJ1-1; possibly TRBD1 for D (6 bases). This CDR3 region has 16 residues. Germline V gives CDR1 SEHNR, CDR2 FQNEAQ (reference sequence). The V end was cut by 4 bases, the J end by 0 bases, with 15 bases between. For the CDR3, the DNA is TGTGCCAGCAGCTCTCACGGGGGCGTTATGAACACTGAAGCTTTCTTT. It is translated as CASSSHGGVMNTEAFF.

This clonotype appeared many times. The chain carries TRBV28 and TRBJ1-5; D is unclear. The CDR3 sequence is 14 residues long. Trimming removed 5 bases at V and 7 bases at J, with 15 bases between. Looked up from germline, CDR1 is MDHEN and CDR2 is SYDVKM. The CDR3 nucleotides read TGTGCCAGCAGTACACTTACAGTGGTGCAGCCCCAGCATTTT. It is translated as CASSTLTVVQPQHF.

This clonotype was counted between two and nine times. The chain is built from TRBV20-1 and TRBJ2-1; 12 positions agree with TRBD2. Germline V gene sequence: CDR1 DFQATT, CDR2 SNEGSKA (reference sequence). V shed 5 bases and J 2 bases; nucleotides not matched to a gene: 4. This CDR3 is 15 amino acids long. This CDR3 reads CSAGTSGWTYNEQFF. In DNA, the CDR3 is TGCAGTGCTGGGACTAGCGGGTGGACCTACAATGAGCAGTTCTTC.

This clonotype was recorded a few times. This rearrangement joins TRBV5-6 to TRBJ2-2, with 10 bases that match TRBD1. The CDR3 spans 16 residues. J gave up 1 base and V 4 bases, and 4 bases lay outside the gene matches. Germline V CDR1 and CDR2: SGHDT, YYEEEE. The CDR3 is CASSPGTGENTGELFF. CDR3 in DNA: TGTGCCAGCAGCCCCGGGACAGGGGAGAACACCGGGGAGCTGTTTTTT.

The sample holds many counts of this clonotype. J is TRBJ2-1 and V is TRBV7-3; 12 bases line up with TRBD2. The CDR3 is 17 amino acids. With V trimmed by 5 bases and J by 6 bases, 11 bases remained unmatched. CDR1 is SGHTA, CDR2 FQGTGA, per germline. The CDR3 reads CASSLLLAGGGANEQFF. CDR3 sequence (DNA): TGTGCCAGCAGCCTCCTACTAGCGGGAGGTGGGGCCAATGAGCAGTTCTTC. The full variable domain, with the rest looked up from reference TRBV7-3 and TRBJ2-1, is GAGVSQTPSNKVTEKGKYVELRCDPISGHTALYWYRQSLGQGPEFLIYFQGTGAADDSGLPNDRFFAVRPEGSVSTLKIQRTERGDSAVYLCASSLLLAGGGANEQFFGPGTRLTVL.

This clonotype was counted ten times or more. The V call is TRBV28, the J call TRBJ2-2; 9 bases fit TRBD2. V shed 3 bases and J 4 bases; nucleotides not matched to a gene: 0. This CDR3 has 14 amino acids. Germline CDR1 and CDR2: MDHEN and SYDVKM. CDR3 region: CASSFSGSTGELFF. The DNA of the CDR3 is TGTGCCAGCAGTTTTAGCGGGAGCACCGGGGAGCTGTTTTTT. The full variable domain, with the rest looked up from reference TRBV28 and TRBJ2-2, is DVKVTQSSRYLVKRTGEKVFLECVQDMDHENMFWYRQDPGLGLRLIYFSYDVKMKEKGDIPEGYSVSREKKERFSLILESASTNQTSMYLCASSFSGSTGELFFGEGSRLTVL.

This chain connects TRBV29-1 to TRBJ2-7, with 10 bases aligning to TRBD1. V was pared by 3 bases and J by 4 bases, with 3 bases of the junction left unmatched. The V gene's germline CDR1 is SQVTM and CDR2 ANQGSEA. The CDR3 consists of 13 residues. The CDR3 sequence is CSVEGQGLYEQYF. CDR3 coding DNA: TGCAGCGTTGAGGGACAGGGGTTGTACGAGCAGTACTTC.

This clonotype has a count of ten or more. The chain combines TRBV27 with TRBJ2-3; tentatively, D is TRBD2 (6 bases). Germline CDR1 MNHEY, CDR2 SMNVEV (reference sequence). The V and J ends lost 5 bases and 3 bases respectively, with 15 bases between them. CDR3 size: 15 residues. Written as DNA, the CDR3 is TGTGCCAGCAGTCCAACCATACTAGCAACAGATACGCAGTATTTT. Amino acids: CASSPTILATDTQYF.

This clonotype was found many times. The chain links TRBV5-1 to TRBJ1-1, with 8 bases matching TRBD1. J lost 1 base, V lost 6 bases, and 2 bases had no gene match. CDR3 length: 13 residues. Germline V gene data show CDR1 as SGHRS and CDR2 as YFSETQ. The DNA of the CDR3 is TGCGCCAGCAAAGGGACAGGGAACACTGAAGCTTTCTTT. It translates to CASKGTGNTEAFF.

This chain joins TRBV19 and TRBJ2-3, with D hard to call. Germline CDR1 reads LNHDA; CDR2 reads SQIVND (reference sequence). This CDR3 has 11 amino acids. With 10 bases removed from V and 2 bases from J, the gap between germline ends came to 7 bases. DNA of the CDR3: TGTGCCACCTCATACACAGATACGCAGTATTTT. This gives the protein CATSYTDTQYF.

The chain uses TRBV10-3 and TRBJ2-1; 9 bases match TRBD2. Germline V gene sequence: CDR1 ENHRY, CDR2 SYGVKD. The CDR3 spans 15 residues. The V gene end was trimmed by 2 bases and the J gene end by 2 bases; junction bases not matched to a gene: 1. Here the CDR3 DNA reads TGTGCCATCAGTGAGGCTAGCGGGGCCTACAATGAGCAGTTCTTC. Amino acids: CAISEASGAYNEQFF.

This clonotype was counted many times. The chain recombines TRBV18 with TRBJ1-6; D possibly corresponds to TRBD1 (6 bases). V lost 2 bases to trimming and J lost 9 bases, with 17 bases between them. CDR1 and CDR2 (germline): KGHSH, LQKENI. The CDR3 loop spans 16 amino acids. CDR3 protein: CASSPRAGVGISPLHF. The CDR3 region has the DNA TGTGCCAGCTCACCAAGGGCAGGGGTCGGGATTTCACCCCTCCACTTT.

This clonotype has a count of ten or more. This CDR3 is CASSQRTGGEAFF. CDR3 nucleotide sequence: TGCGCCAGCAGCCAACGGACAGGGGGCGAAGCTTTCTTT. The chain carries TRBV5-1 and TRBJ1-1, with 11 bases matching TRBD1. Germline trimming cut 4 bases from V and 8 bases from J; bases unmatched to any gene: 4. The CDR3 is made up of 13 amino acids. Germline lookup yields CDR1 SGHRS and CDR2 YFSETQ.

This clonotype turned up a few times. The rearrangement joins TRBV24-1 to TRBJ2-7; the D is unclear. Per germline, CDR1 KGHDR and CDR2 SFDVKD. The CDR3 contains 11 residues. Trimming pared 3 bases from V and 5 bases from J, leaving 4 bases between. As DNA, the CDR3 is TGTGCCACCAGTGATATAAACGAGCAGTACTTC. Translation gives CATSDINEQYF.

This clonotype has a count of ten or more. V gene TRBV7-2 combines with J gene TRBJ2-7, with 8 bases that match TRBD1. Looked up from germline, CDR1 is SGHTA and CDR2 is FQGNSA. This CDR3 region has 14 residues. Trimming cost V 5 bases and J 3 bases; bases outside gene matches: 6. CDR3 DNA: TGTGCCAGCAGCGAGACAGGGGCCAACTACGAGCAGTACTTC. It encodes CASSETGANYEQYF.

This clonotype was seen repeatedly, ten times or more. For the CDR3, the DNA is TGTGCCAGCAGTCTCCTCTGGGTTGACAATGAGCAGTTCTTC. It yields the protein CASSLLWVDNEQFF. The rearrangement joins TRBV27 to TRBJ2-1, with D unclear. The ends were cut back, 5 bases at V and 5 bases at J, with 13 bases in the middle. The CDR3 covers 14 residues. Germline V gene data show CDR1 as MNHEY and CDR2 as SMNVEV (reference sequence).

This clonotype showed up many times. The chain is built from TRBV6-1 and TRBJ2-7; 11 positions match TRBD1. This CDR3 spans 16 amino acids. The trim removed 4 bases at V and 5 bases at J, leaving 10 bases unmatched. Germline V lookup: CDR1 MNHNS, CDR2 SASEGT. The CDR3 loop is CASSVPRTGGFNEQYF. DNA of the CDR3: TGTGCCAGCAGTGTGCCGCGGACAGGGGGCTTTAACGAGCAGTACTTC.

This clonotype was detected ten times or more. The V call is TRBV27, the J call TRBJ2-7; 14 nucleotides line up with TRBD2. Germline lookup yields CDR1 MNHEY and CDR2 SMNVEV (reference sequence). V trimming: 4 bases; J trimming: 3 bases; junction bases outside the gene matches: 5. The length of the CDR3 is 16 residues. The CDR3 region is CASSSKGLAGDYEQYF. As DNA, the CDR3 is TGTGCCAGCAGTTCTAAGGGACTAGCGGGAGACTACGAGCAGTACTTC.

The chain carries TRBV12-5 and TRBJ2-3; maybe TRBD1 (6 bases). V was trimmed by 7 bases and J by 0 bases, leaving 14 bases between them. Germline CDR1 reads LGHNT; CDR2 reads FRNRAP. The CDR3 is 15 residues long. CDR3 nucleotide sequence: TGTGCTAGTGAAGAGGCTACAGGGAGCACAGATACGCAGTATTTT. Protein product: CASEEATGSTDTQYF.

The genes are TRBV6-2 or TRBV6-3 and TRBJ2-5; D could derive from TRBD1 or TRBD2 (5 bases each). Germline CDR1 and CDR2: MNHEY and SVGEGT. There are 18 residues in the CDR3. The germline V and J ends were trimmed by 5 bases and 3 bases, with 25 bases remaining between them. CDR3 DNA sequence: TGTGCCAGCAGTCACATTTCGTCGACCGGGACCGATGAAGAGACCCAGTACTTC. It yields the protein CASSHISSTGTDEETQYF.

At least ten counts were recorded for this clonotype. The chain carries TRBV28 and TRBJ2-6; no reliable D call. V was clipped by 5 bases and J by 0 bases, with 8 bases between them. This CDR3 is built from 15 residues. Germline V gene sequence: CDR1 MDHEN, CDR2 SYDVKM. CDR3 nucleotide sequence: TGTGCCAGCAGTCTTCTTAACTCTGGGGCCAACGTCCTGACTTTC. Encoded protein: CASSLLNSGANVLTF.

This clonotype was counted many times. The chain couples TRBV24-1 to TRBJ2-5, with D tentatively TRBD2 (6 bases). In germline, CDR1 is KGHDR, CDR2 SFDVKD. V was trimmed by 4 bases and J by 5 bases, leaving 13 bases between them. This CDR3 region has 14 residues. As DNA, the CDR3 is TGTGCCACCAGTGACCCGACGGGAGCGGAGACCCAGTACTTC. As protein: CATSDPTGAETQYF.

This chain links TRBV19 with TRBJ1-5; D is uncertain. CDR1 and CDR2 (germline): LNHDA, SQIVND (reference sequence). The CDR3 has 14 residues. V shed 1 base and J shed 3 bases, with 7 bases lying between them. CDR3 DNA: TGTGCCAGTAGTATAGTAGGGCACAATCAGCCCCAGCATTTT. It yields the protein CASSIVGHNQPQHF.

The V and J genes are TRBV5-1 and TRBJ1-1; D is possibly TRBD1 (6 bases). This CDR3 spans 14 amino acids. Deletions cut 7 bases from V and 1 base from J, with 14 bases between. Germline CDR1 reads SGHRS; CDR2 reads YFSETQ. This CDR3 reads CASRWGGQNTEAFF. The CDR3 nucleotides read TGCGCCAGCCGCTGGGGGGGGCAGAACACTGAAGCTTTCTTT.

This clonotype has just a few counts. The genes are TRBV7-6 and TRBJ2-5; weak D call: TRBD1 (6 bases). This CDR3 spans 15 amino acids. The V gene's germline CDR1 is SGHVS and CDR2 FNYEAQ. Between the trimmed V and J ends, which lost 5 bases and 5 bases, there was a span of 18 bases. This CDR3 is CASSKSAGVGETQYF. CDR3 nucleotide sequence: TGTGCCAGCAGCAAAAGCGCAGGGGTCGGGGAGACCCAGTACTTC.

With regard to this clonotype: Since a much larger clone is just one base distant, this may be a read error. This CDR3 fails to terminate in the conserved phenylalanine or tryptophan, so it likely reflects a read error. This CDR3 reads CASSQGPGEYYGYTL. The CDR3 DNA reads as TGCGCCAGCAGCCAAGGTCCAGGGGAATACTATGGCTACACCCTC. This chain uses TRBV4-3 with TRBJ1-2; weak D call: TRBD1 (6 bases). This CDR3 has 15 amino acids. The V gene lost 1 base and the J gene lost 3 bases, with 12 bases spanning the gap. Germline V CDR1 and CDR2: LGHNA, YSLEER.

This clonotype was observed at least ten times. The rearrangement links TRBV7-9 to TRBJ2-7; 7 bases map to TRBD1. The ends lost 3 bases at V and 5 bases at J; junction bases unmatched: 7. This CDR3 has 14 residues. From germline, CDR1 is SEHNR and CDR2 FQNEAQ (reference sequence). CDR3 protein: CASSFRTGFNEQYF. In nucleotides, the CDR3 is TGTGCCAGCAGCTTCAGGACAGGCTTCAACGAGCAGTACTTC.

The chain recombines TRBV6-1 with TRBJ2-7, with D possibly being TRBD1 (5 bases). V gave up 7 bases and J gave up 2 bases, with 12 bases separating them. This CDR3 spans 13 amino acids. Germline V CDR1 and CDR2: MNHNS, SASEGT. The CDR3 is CASNKQATYEQYF. The CDR3 nucleotides read TGTGCCAGCAATAAACAGGCCACCTACGAGCAGTACTTC.

The chain recombines TRBV19 with TRBJ1-3; TRBD1 matches at 8 bases. There are 14 residues in the CDR3. The ends lost 9 bases at V and 4 bases at J; junction bases unmatched: 8. Germline CDR1 LNHDA, CDR2 SQIVND (reference sequence). CDR3 protein: CASQTGAGGNTIYF. CDR3 nucleotides: TGTGCCAGCCAGACAGGGGCCGGAGGAAACACCATATATTTT.

This clonotype was found a few times. The CDR3 sequence: CASSVAQSSYNEQFF. The CDR3 DNA follows: TGTGCCAGCAGCGTAGCCCAGAGCTCCTACAATGAGCAGTTCTTC. The V and J genes are TRBV9 and TRBJ2-1; D remains unclear. Germline V gene sequence: CDR1 SGDLS, CDR2 YYNGEE. The CDR3 length is 15 residues. V dropped 0 bases and J dropped 0 bases, with 7 bases sitting between them.